Listed below are T cell receptor beta chains from one sample, sequenced in a study of T cell repertoires in cytomegalovirus infection. TCRdb analysed the reads with MiXCR anew, one entry per CDR3 protein. Of under 95,000 distinct CDR3 sequences in the sample, around half were seen once. Their antigens remain unidentified. The sequencing here drew on CD8+ T cells from cultured PBMCs, taken from culture after CMV antigen stimulation. These receptors were collected from a human donor in good health (CMV status not recorded). Some clones in this sample may be carry-over from other donors' samples. CDR3s include the opening cysteine and the closing phenylalanine or tryptophan. The D gene is left open where the match is weak. Part of the rows lack a size; the others show once, few, many or a class for expanded clones.

CDR3 DNA: TGTGCCAGCAGCTCCGGGATAGCGGGGGGACGCACAGATACGCAGTATTTT
CDR3 protein: CASSSGIAGGRTDTQYF
D gene: TRBD2
clone size: few
V gene: TRBV7-8
J gene: TRBJ2-3

CDR3 DNA: TGTGCCAGTACCGATGTTCTCGGACAGACCCCAAATGGTGGCTACACCTTC
CDR3 protein: CASTDVLGQTPNGGYTF
D gene: .
clone size: few
V gene: TRBV19
J gene: TRBJ1-2

CDR3 DNA: TGTGCCAGCAGCTTGGGGGGATCGGGTAACTATGGCTACACCTTC
CDR3 protein: CASSLGGSGNYGYTF
D gene: .
clone size: .
V gene: TRBV5-4
J gene: TRBJ1-2

CDR3 DNA: TGTGCCAGCAGGGGACTAGCGGGAGGGGGCTACGAGCAGTACTTC
CDR3 protein: CASRGLAGGGYEQYF
D gene: TRBD2
clone size: few
V gene: TRBV7-8
J gene: TRBJ2-7

CDR3 DNA: TGTGCCAGCAGCCAAGATAGGGGCACCGGAGGGGAGCTGTTTTTT
CDR3 protein: CASSQDRGTGGELFF
D gene: .
clone size: .
V gene: TRBV4-2
J gene: TRBJ2-2

CDR3 DNA: TGCAGCGCCGGGACAGGACTCAATCAGCCCCAGCATTTT
CDR3 protein: CSAGTGLNQPQHF
D gene: TRBD1
clone size: .
V gene: TRBV29-1
J gene: TRBJ1-5

CDR3 DNA: TGTGCCAGCACTCCCACCCAACTTCACTACGTGCAGTACTTC
CDR3 protein: CASTPTQLHYVQYF
D gene: .
clone size: few
V gene: TRBV28
J gene: TRBJ2-7

CDR3 DNA: TGTGCCAGCAGTGCGAGGAGGGACGGTGAGCAGTTCTTC
CDR3 protein: CASSARRDGEQFF
D gene: .
clone size: few
V gene: TRBV2
J gene: TRBJ2-1

CDR3 DNA: TGTGCCAGCAGTTTTTTAACCATCGTGGGGGGTGACACTGAAGCTTTCTTT
CDR3 protein: CASSFLTIVGGDTEAFF
D gene: .
clone size: .
V gene: TRBV28
J gene: TRBJ1-1

CDR3 DNA: TGTGCCAGCAGCTTTAATATCCCCCTGGGCACAGATACGCAGTATTTT
CDR3 protein: CASSFNIPLGTDTQYF
D gene: .
clone size: .
V gene: TRBV11-2
J gene: TRBJ2-3

CDR3 DNA: TGTGCCAGCAGCCCGGCGACAGGGAAGGGTGGCTACACCTTC
CDR3 protein: CASSPATGKGGYTF
D gene: TRBD1
clone size: .
V gene: TRBV7-9
J gene: TRBJ1-2

CDR3 DNA: TGCAGTGCTAGGGACAAGGGGACAGAGGTTTTTAGCAATCAGCCCCAGCATTTT
CDR3 protein: CSARDKGTEVFSNQPQHF
D gene: TRBD1
clone size: .
V gene: TRBV20-1
J gene: TRBJ1-5

CDR3 DNA: TGTGCCAGCAGTCCTCCCGGACAGGGCCCGTTTTACGAGCAGTACTTC
CDR3 protein: CASSPPGQGPFYEQYF
D gene: TRBD1
clone size: few
V gene: TRBV12-3/TRBV12-4
J gene: TRBJ2-7

CDR3 DNA: TGTGACAGCACCCCCACACAACTAGACTACGAGCAGTACTTC
CDR3 protein: CDSTPTQLDYEQYF
D gene: .
clone size: few
V gene: TRBV28
J gene: TRBJ2-7

CDR3 DNA: TGTGCCAGCAGCCACGAGATGAGCAGACTAGCGGGTCCAGATACGCAGTATTTT
CDR3 protein: CASSHEMSRLAGPDTQYF
D gene: TRBD2
clone size: .
V gene: TRBV7-6
J gene: TRBJ2-3

CDR3 DNA: TGTGCCAGCAGCTCCCGGGCTACCTACGAGCAGTACTTC
CDR3 protein: CASSSRATYEQYF
D gene: .
clone size: few
V gene: TRBV7-9
J gene: TRBJ2-7

CDR3 DNA: TGTGCCAGCAGTGAGGGGCGAGGGGCCTCCTACAATGAGCAGTTCTTC
CDR3 protein: CASSEGRGASYNEQFF
D gene: .
clone size: .
V gene: TRBV6-1
J gene: TRBJ2-1

CDR3 DNA: TGTGCCAGTCGGACCGATCTTAGAAAGGCTGAAGCTTTCTTT
CDR3 protein: CASRTDLRKAEAFF
D gene: .
clone size: .
V gene: TRBV6-6
J gene: TRBJ1-1

CDR3 DNA: TGTGCCAGCAGCCCAAGGACTGGAAGAGATAATGAAAAACTGTTTTTT
CDR3 protein: CASSPRTGRDNEKLFF
D gene: .
clone size: .
V gene: TRBV7-6
J gene: TRBJ1-4

CDR3 DNA: TGTGCCAGCAGTGAATGGGGCAGCCAAGAGACCCAGTACTTC
CDR3 protein: CASSEWGSQETQYF
D gene: .
clone size: few
V gene: TRBV6-1
J gene: TRBJ2-5

CDR3 DNA: TGTGCCAGCAGCTGGGGGACAGTCGTTGGGGGGGCCAACGTCCTGACTTTC
CDR3 protein: CASSWGTVVGGANVLTF
D gene: TRBD1
clone size: .
V gene: TRBV7-4
J gene: TRBJ2-6

CDR3 DNA: TGTGCCAGCAGTTACACAAGGCAGCCACGGAATGAGCAGTTCTTC
CDR3 protein: CASSYTRQPRNEQFF
D gene: .
clone size: .
V gene: TRBV6-5
J gene: TRBJ2-1